These 11 T cell receptor beta chains originate from one sample sequenced in a study of beta chain features in type 1 diabetes. Findings and caveats of the study: When Type 1 diabetes patients were examined, their TCRB CDR3s proved moderately but significantly shorter in all four CD4+ subsets.

Reverse transcribing all isolated RNA meant expressed TCRB transcripts were sequenced. Assay used: immunoSEQ multiplex PCR; TCRdb lists only in-frame clones, some missing. The data contain under 70,000 clones, about 60% of them singletons. These TCRs' antigens remain unknown. The specimen sequenced was stem cell memory CD4+ T cells from blood. Receptors were obtained from a woman between 25 and 40 years old with type 1 diabetes.

This chain uses TRBV30 with TRBJ1-1, with TRBD1 as a possible D gene (6 bases). The CDR3 sequence is 13 residues long. Trimming removed 1 base at V and 4 bases at J, with 10 bases between. Germline values: CDR1 GTSNPN, CDR2 SVGIG (reference sequence). The CDR3 DNA reads TGTGCCTGGAGTGATGACAGGTTCACTGAAGCTTTCTTT. This encodes CAWSDDRFTEAFF.

This clone has a single count. The gene calls are TRBV9 and TRBJ2-5, with a possible D match to TRBD2 (6 bases). The CDR3 extends over 16 amino acids. The V gene's germline CDR1 is SGDLS and CDR2 YYNGEE. With 3 bases removed from V and 1 base from J, the gap between germline ends came to 16 bases. As DNA, the CDR3 is TGTGCCAGCAGCGCAATAGGTGGGGGGTTCCAAGAGACCCAGTACTTC. Protein product: CASSAIGGGFQETQYF.

This chain uses TRBV5-4 with TRBJ2-3; TRBD2 matches 8 bases. The V gene end was trimmed by 2 bases and the J gene end by 6 bases; junction bases not matched to a gene: 8. The CDR3 has 15 residues. Per germline, CDR1 SGHNT and CDR2 YYREEE (reference sequence). For the CDR3, the DNA is TGTGCCAGCAGCTTAGCGGGAGAAGGAGTCGATACGCAGTATTTT. It translates to CASSLAGEGVDTQYF.

The V call is TRBV7-3, the J call TRBJ2-7; perhaps TRBD1 as D (5 bases). V was shortened by 5 bases and J by 1 base, with 12 bases between the two germline ends. CDR1 SGHTA and CDR2 FQGTGA come from the germline V gene. The CDR3 has 14 amino acids. CDR3 sequence: CASSPFDSSYEQYF. The DNA for the CDR3 is TGTGCCAGCAGCCCATTCGACAGTTCCTACGAGCAGTACTTC.

The chain carries TRBV2 and TRBJ2-1; 8 positions agree with TRBD2. J was trimmed by 5 bases and V by 11 bases; bases with no gene match: 11. The V gene's germline CDR1 is SNHLY and CDR2 FYNNEI. This CDR3 contains 14 residues. The CDR3: CAGVLSGIHNEQFF. The CDR3 coding sequence is TGTGCCGGCGTCCTTAGCGGGATTCACAATGAGCAGTTCTTC.

For the CDR3, the DNA is TGCAGCGTTGACCGCGGGGGAGCCGGGGAGCTGTTTTTT. Translation: CSVDRGGAGELFF. The chain recombines TRBV29-1 with TRBJ2-2; 7 bases agree with TRBD2. The CDR3 totals 13 residues. The V and J ends lost 3 bases and 6 bases, in that order; junction bases with no gene match: 4. Germline V gene data show CDR1 as SQVTM and CDR2 as ANQGSEA.

The gene calls are TRBV5-6 and TRBJ2-3; 9 positions agree with TRBD1. V gave up 4 bases and J gave up 4 bases; unmatched junction bases: 10. CDR1 is SGHDT, CDR2 YYEEEE, per germline. CDR3 length: 16 residues. The CDR3 sequence: CASSARTGVGADTQYF. CDR3 coding DNA: TGTGCCAGCAGCGCCCGGACAGGGGTTGGCGCAGATACGCAGTATTTT.

The rearrangement links TRBV5-6 to TRBJ2-1; no clear D gene. The V and J ends lost 3 bases and 11 bases respectively, with 9 bases between them. This CDR3 is built from 11 residues. Germline assignment: CDR1 SGHDT and CDR2 YYEEEE. CDR3 coding DNA: TGTGCCAGCAGCTACCGGAGCAAGCAGTTCTTC. Its translation: CASSYRSKQFF.

V is TRBV11-3 and J is TRBJ2-7; TRBD2 matches 12 bases. The CDR3 is 14 residues long. The junction had 3 bases not matched to a gene; V was cut back by 2 bases and J by 7 bases. Germline V CDR1 and CDR2: SGHNT, YENEEA. This CDR3 is CASSLPSGRGEQYF. The CDR3 DNA sequence: TGTGCCAGCAGCTTACCTAGCGGGAGGGGTGAGCAGTACTTC.

This chain links TRBV29-1 with TRBJ1-5, with D perhaps matching TRBD1 (6 bases). The germline gives CDR1 SQVTM, CDR2 ANQGSEA. The CDR3 has 13 amino acids. V shed 7 bases and J shed 3 bases, with 13 bases lying between them. The CDR3: CSARRDNNQPQHF. The DNA of the CDR3 is TGCAGCGCCAGACGGGACAACAATCAGCCCCAGCATTTT.

CDR3 in DNA: TGTGCCAGCTCATCACGACAGGCCAACACCGGGGAGCTGTTTTTT. Protein: CASSSRQANTGELFF. The chain is built from TRBV18 and TRBJ2-2, with a weak D call TRBD1 (6 bases). CDR3 length: 15 amino acids. V lost 5 bases and J 2 bases, leaving 12 bases between the germline ends. Germline assignment: CDR1 KGHSH and CDR2 LQKENI. The complete variable domain, with remaining parts taken from reference TRBV18 and TRBJ2-2, reads NAGVMQNPRHLVRRRGQEARLRCSPMKGHSHVYWYRQLPEEGLKFMVYLQKENIIDESGMPKERFSAEFPKEGPSILRIQQVVRGDSAAYFCASSSRQANTGELFFGEGSRLTVL.